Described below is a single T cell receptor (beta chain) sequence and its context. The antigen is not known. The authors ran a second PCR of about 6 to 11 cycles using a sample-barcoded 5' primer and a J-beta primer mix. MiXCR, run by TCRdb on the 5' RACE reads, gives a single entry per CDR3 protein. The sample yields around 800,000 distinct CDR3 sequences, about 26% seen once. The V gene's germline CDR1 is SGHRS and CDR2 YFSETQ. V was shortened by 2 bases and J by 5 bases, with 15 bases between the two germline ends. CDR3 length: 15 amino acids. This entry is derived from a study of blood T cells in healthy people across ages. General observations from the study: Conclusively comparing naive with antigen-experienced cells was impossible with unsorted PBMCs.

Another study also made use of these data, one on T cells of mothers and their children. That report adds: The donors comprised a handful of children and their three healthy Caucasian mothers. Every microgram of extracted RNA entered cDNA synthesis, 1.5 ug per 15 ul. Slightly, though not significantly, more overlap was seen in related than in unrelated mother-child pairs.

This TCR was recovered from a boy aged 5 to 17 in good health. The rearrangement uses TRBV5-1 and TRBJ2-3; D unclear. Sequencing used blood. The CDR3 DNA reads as TGCGCCAGCAGCTTTCCGGGCCCTACAAGAGATACGCAGTATTTT. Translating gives CASSFPGPTRDTQYF.